These T cell receptor beta chains were read from a single sample in a study of blood T cell repertoires in COVID-19. Only in-frame clones appear in the TCRdb table, and some are missing; sequencing was by immunoSEQ multiplex PCR. The sample includes about 87,000 clones, about 79% of them seen just once. Sequenced material: peripheral blood. The receptors come from a woman between 50 and 59 years old with acute or convalescent COVID-19. The CDR3 runs from the conserved cysteine through the conserved F or W. The D gene is left open where the match is weak. Part of the rows lack a size; the others show once, few, many or a class for expanded clones.

.,TRBV2,TRBD1,TRBJ2-3,TGTGCCAGCAGTCCGGACAGGGGAACCGATACGCAGTATTTT,CASSPDRGTDTQYF
.,TRBV2,.,TRBJ1-1,TGTGCCAGTCTCCGAGGGCGAGAGACTGAAGCTTTCTTT,CASLRGRETEAFF
.,TRBV6-2/TRBV6-3,.,TRBJ1-2,TGTGCCAGCAGCTCTCGGACAGATATCGGTTATGGCTACACCTTC,CASSSRTDIGYGYTF
.,TRBV5-1,.,TRBJ1-3,TGCGCCAGCAGCTTTCAGGCAGGGACTCGTGGAAACACCATATATTTT,CASSFQAGTRGNTIYF
once,TRBV7-2,.,TRBJ2-7,TGTGCCAGCAGCTCACGGACTTACTACGAGCAGTACTTC,CASSSRTYYEQYF
.,TRBV18,.,TRBJ2-2,TGTGCCAGCTCACCACAGGGGACCGGGGAGCTGTTTTTT,CASSPQGTGELFF
.,TRBV12-3/TRBV12-4,.,TRBJ2-2,TGTGCCAGCAGTTTTAGCGATACCGGGGAGCTGTTTTTT,CASSFSDTGELFF
.,TRBV29-1,TRBD2,TRBJ2-3,TGCAGCGGTGGGACTAGCGGGGACACAGATACGCAGTATTTT,CSGGTSGDTDTQYF
.,TRBV28,.,TRBJ2-6,TGTGCCAGCAGCCCCGCTTTCTACAGGGCTGGGGCCAACGTCCTGACTTTC,CASSPAFYRAGANVLTF
few,TRBV6-1,.,TRBJ2-3,TGTGCCAGCAGTGGACGTACTAGCCCCATCGGCACAGATACGCAGTATTTT,CASSGRTSPIGTDTQYF
once,TRBV4-2,.,TRBJ1-4,TGTGCCAGCAGCCAAGTACCGGGAACTAATGAAAAACTGTTTTTT,CASSQVPGTNEKLFF
.,TRBV5-1,.,TRBJ2-1,TGCGCCAGCAGCCCCAGGGACAATGAGCAGTTCTTC,CASSPRDNEQFF
.,TRBV18,TRBD1,TRBJ1-6,TGTGCCAGCTCACCGCTCGGGAGACAGGGGACCTCCTATAATTCACCCCTCCACTTT,CASSPLGRQGTSYNSPLHF
.,TRBV11-2,TRBD1,TRBJ1-5,TGTGCCAGCAGCCAGACAGGGTCCAATCAGCCCCAGCATTTT,CASSQTGSNQPQHF
.,TRBV27,TRBD2,TRBJ2-3,TGTGCCAGCAGTTTATTGGGACTAGCGGGGGGGCGGGTTGGCACAGATACGCAGTATTTT,CASSLLGLAGGRVGTDTQYF
.,TRBV4-2,TRBD2,TRBJ2-4,TGTGCCAGCAGCCAAGATTTGGCTAGCGGGGTCCCCGGCGTTCAGTACTTC,CASSQDLASGVPGVQYF
.,TRBV9,.,TRBJ1-2,TGTGCCAGCAGCCCAACGGACAGTTCGAACTATGGCTACACCTTC,CASSPTDSSNYGYTF
.,TRBV5-1,.,TRBJ1-3,TGCGCCAGCAGCTTGGGAGCAGGAAGCTCTGGAAACACCATATATTTT,CASSLGAGSSGNTIYF
.,TRBV2,.,TRBJ1-2,TGTGCCAGCAGTGGGGGGGAAGACGGCTACACCTTC,CASSGGEDGYTF
.,TRBV5-6,.,TRBJ2-1,TGTGCCAGCAGCCTAGTGGCCGGGGGTGAGCAGTTCTTC,CASSLVAGGEQFF
.,TRBV6-5,TRBD2,TRBJ2-1,TGTGCCAGCAGTCTTGATGGCGGGGGGATCAATGAGCAGTTCTTC,CASSLDGGGINEQFF
few,TRBV5-1,.,TRBJ1-5,TGCGCCAGCAGCTTGAATACAGAACCCAATCAGCCCCAGCATTTT,CASSLNTEPNQPQHF
few,TRBV19,.,TRBJ2-3,TGTGCCAGTAAGATGACTAACACAGATACGCAGTATTTT,CASKMTNTDTQYF
.,TRBV14,.,TRBJ1-5,TGTGCCAGCAGCCAAGCAGGGAATCAGCCCCAGCATTTT,CASSQAGNQPQHF
once,TRBV29-1,TRBD1,TRBJ2-3,TGCAGCGTCGAAACCGGGACAGCTAGCACAGATACGCAGTATTTT,CSVETGTASTDTQYF
.,TRBV5-4,.,TRBJ1-1,TGTGCCAGCAGCTTGGGAACAGGGCTCGCTTTCTTT,CASSLGTGLAFF
.,TRBV7-2,.,TRBJ2-6,TGTGCCAGCAGCTTAGTGGTTCCGAGTTTCTCTGGGGCCAACGTCCTGACTTTC,CASSLVVPSFSGANVLTF
.,TRBV7-2,.,TRBJ2-7,TGTGCCAGCAGCTTAGGGGACTGGACCTACGAGCAGTACTTC,CASSLGDWTYEQYF
few,TRBV5-1,TRBD2,TRBJ2-5,TGCGCCAGCAGCCAAAGGACTAGCGGGACCCAAGAGACCCAGTACTTC,CASSQRTSGTQETQYF
.,TRBV2,.,TRBJ1-6,TGTGCCAGCACCCGACAGAATTCACCCCTCCACTTT,CASTRQNSPLHF
.,TRBV12-3/TRBV12-4,.,TRBJ1-2,TGTGCCAGCAGATACAGGTCGCATGGCTACACCTTC,CASRYRSHGYTF
once,TRBV20-1,.,TRBJ2-7,TGCAGTGCTAGAGACAGGCGCGAGCAGTACTTC,CSARDRREQYF
.,TRBV9,.,TRBJ2-4,TGTGCCAGCAGCGTAGACGGCGGTAGGAACATTCAGTACTTC,CASSVDGGRNIQYF